This TCR beta chain derives from a study of PD-1 blockade in classical Hodgkin lymphoma. General study points: The drivers behind the repertoire differences, possibly disease activity or prior therapy, remain undefined.

The table came from immunoSEQ multiplex PCR; TCRdb's copy has only in-frame clones and leaves some out. The sample has fewer than 40,000 clones, approximately 94% seen once; the top ten hold approximately 2.2%. Indicated time point: newly diagnosed, previously untreated cHL patient sample. For comparison, PBMCs from newly diagnosed, untreated classical Hodgkin lymphoma were used. The length of the CDR3 is 14 residues. V lost 0 bases to trimming and J lost 0 bases, with 4 bases between them. Germline CDR1 LGHNA, CDR2 YSLEER. As for this clone: Its antigen is as yet unknown.

The gene calls are TRBV4-3 and TRBJ2-3; D call uncertain. Source material: peripheral blood mononuclear cells (PBMCs). This TCR was sampled from a human donor with classical Hodgkin lymphoma. The CDR3 loop is CASSQDGSTDTQYF. As DNA, the CDR3 is TGCGCCAGCAGCCAAGATGGCAGCACAGATACGCAGTATTTT.